These 30 T cell receptor beta chains were sequenced from one sample in a study of regulatory T cells in long-lasting Graves disease. The time point denotes: newly diagnosed GD, antithyroid drugs for less than 3 months. Construction of the TCR library relied on RNA isolated from PBMCs. Construction of TCR beta libraries relied on iRepertoire HTBI primers and on Arm-PCR targeting CDR3 regions. TCRdb re-analysed the multiplex PCR reads in MiXCR, keeping a single row per CDR3 protein. The sample has about 530,000 distinct CDR3 sequences, roughly 15% seen once. This same sample was also part of a study on T cells in Graves' hyperthyroidism and ophthalmopathy.

Sample: peripheral blood mononuclear cells (PBMCs), taken at new diagnosis, from a patient treated with antithyroid drugs. Source of these receptors: a woman aged 35 to 59 with Graves disease.

This clonotype was observed at least ten times. This chain links TRBV11-2 with TRBJ2-2, with a possible D match to TRBD2 (5 bases). The germline V gene has CDR1 SGHAT and CDR2 FQNNGV. The V gene lost 0 bases and the J gene lost 2 bases, with 13 bases spanning the gap. CDR3 length: 17 amino acids. CDR3 loop: CASSLEVRGVNTGELFF. CDR3 DNA sequence: TGTGCCAGCAGCTTAGAAGTACGGGGAGTAAACACCGGGGAGCTGTTTTTT.

The chain joins TRBV14 to TRBJ1-4; possibly TRBD1 for D (5 bases). Trimming left V 3 bases short and J 10 bases short, with 15 bases between. CDR3 length: 14 residues. CDR1 is SGHDN and CDR2 is FVKESK in the germline V gene. Written as DNA, the CDR3 is TGTGCCAGCAGCCAGGGGCAGGGTCTTGGAAAACTGTTTTTT. Amino acids: CASSQGQGLGKLFF.

This clonotype was counted ten times or more. This chain connects TRBV3-1 to TRBJ2-7; tentatively, D is TRBD1 (5 bases). V was clipped by 0 bases and J by 2 bases, with 5 bases between them. The CDR3 spans 13 residues. Germline-derived CDR1 and CDR2 are LGHDT and YNNKEL (reference sequence). For the CDR3, the DNA is TGTGCCAGCAGCCAAGACAGGGCCTACGAGCAGTACTTC. It specifies CASSQDRAYEQYF.

The table lists this clonotype with many counts. The chain is built from TRBV5-1 and TRBJ2-1; D not certain. Trimming removed 0 bases from V and 5 bases from J, with 9 bases in between. The CDR3 runs to 14 residues. Looked up from germline, CDR1 is SGHRS and CDR2 is YFSETQ. CDR3 sequence (DNA): TGCGCCAGCAGCTTGGCCCCTGGGAACAATGAGCAGTTCTTC. Translating it yields CASSLAPGNNEQFF.

The chain uses TRBV19 and TRBJ2-2; no clear D gene. Germline V lookup: CDR1 LNHDA, CDR2 SQIVND (reference sequence). The CDR3 is 15 amino acids. V was cut by 1 base and J by 6 bases, with 12 bases left in between. The CDR3 reads CASSIVDGPPGELFF. CDR3 bases: TGTGCCAGTAGTATAGTCGACGGGCCCCCCGGGGAGCTGTTTTTT. Full variable domain (outside the CDR3, taken from reference TRBV19 and TRBJ2-2): DGGITQSPKYLFRKEGQNVTLSCEQNLNHDAMYWYRQDPGQGLRLIYYSQIVNDFQKGDIAEGYSVSREKKESFPLTVTSAQKNPTAFYLCASSIVDGPPGELFFGEGSRLTVL.

This clonotype was counted ten times or more. This chain connects TRBV3-1 to TRBJ1-1, with D maybe TRBD1 (6 bases). V gave up 4 bases and J gave up 5 bases, with 14 bases separating them. This CDR3 is 14 amino acids long. Germline V gene data show CDR1 as LGHDT and CDR2 as YNNKEL (reference sequence). The CDR3 DNA is TGTGCCAGCAGCCCCGGGGGGGGCGTGACTGAAGCTTTCTTT. Protein sequence: CASSPGGGVTEAFF.

This clonotype was found many times. The chain is built from TRBV6-1 and TRBJ1-5; D gene ambiguous. This CDR3 is 14 amino acids long. Trimming stripped 5 bases from V and 0 bases from J, with 8 bases between. Germline values: CDR1 MNHNS, CDR2 SASEGT. CDR3 nucleotide sequence: TGTGCCAGCAGTCGGACGGATAGCAATCAGCCCCAGCATTTT. It is translated as CASSRTDSNQPQHF.

Ten or more counts support this clonotype. The chain carries TRBV12-5 and TRBJ1-2; 9 nucleotides agree with TRBD1. Germline V gene lookup returns CDR1 LGHNT and CDR2 FRNRAP. The V and J ends lost 0 bases and 1 base, in that order; junction bases with no gene match: 12. This CDR3 has 19 amino acids. The CDR3 reads CASGLVEIRDRDDNYGYTF. The CDR3 nucleotides read TGTGCTAGTGGTTTGGTAGAAATCCGGGACAGGGACGATAACTATGGCTACACCTTC.

This clonotype was detected ten times or more. The chain joins TRBV27 to TRBJ1-1; 7 positions agree with TRBD1. Germline-derived CDR1 and CDR2 are MNHEY and SMNVEV (reference sequence). V trimming: 8 bases; J trimming: 0 bases; junction bases outside the gene matches: 9. CDR3 length: 15 residues. CDR3 in DNA: TGTGCCAGCGGGAGGGGGACAGTCCTGAACACTGAAGCTTTCTTT. Translation gives CASGRGTVLNTEAFF.

This clonotype was counted a single time. The conserved final phenylalanine or tryptophan is absent from the CDR3, which likely points to a read error. The CDR3 reads CASSEGQGRSPLHS. CDR3 bases: TGTGCCAGCTCAGAGGGACAGGGACGGTCACCCCTCCACTCT. This rearrangement joins TRBV18 to TRBJ1-6; the match to TRBD1 covers 9 bases. The CDR3 is made up of 14 amino acids. Germline trimming cut 5 bases from V and 10 bases from J; bases unmatched to any gene: 6. Germline lookup yields CDR1 KGHSH and CDR2 LQKENI.

This clonotype was seen a few times. DNA of the CDR3: TGTGCCAGCAGTTTAAGGGGGGCGGCTAATGAAAAACTGTTTTTT. Translated: CASSLRGAANEKLFF. This chain joins TRBV12-3 or TRBV12-4 and TRBJ1-4; the D gene is possibly TRBD1 (6 bases). This CDR3 has 15 residues. Trimming took 2 bases from V and 3 from J, leaving 10 bases between them.

This clonotype came up many times. The V gene is TRBV5-1, the J gene TRBJ2-3; D is ambiguous. V lost 5 bases and J lost 4, with 11 bases in between. The CDR3 has 13 amino acids. Germline loops: CDR1 SGHRS, CDR2 YFSETQ. CDR3 sequence: CASRQLSSDTQYF. For the CDR3, the DNA is TGCGCCAGCAGGCAGCTCTCTTCAGATACGCAGTATTTT.

This clonotype occurred many times. This sequence joins TRBV19 and TRBJ2-3, with 12 bases aligning to TRBD1. V lost 8 bases to trimming and J lost 4 bases; unmatched junction nucleotides: 4. CDR3 size: 14 residues. Germline V gives CDR1 LNHDA, CDR2 SQIVND (reference sequence). Written as DNA, the CDR3 is TGTGCCAGTCGGGACAGGGGGCGGTCAGATACGCAGTATTTT. Its translation is CASRDRGRSDTQYF.

The table lists this clonotype with a count of one. The chain has TRBV3-1 and TRBJ1-5, with 9 bases fitting TRBD1. CDR3 length equals 15 residues. Germline trimming cut 4 bases from V and 6 bases from J; bases unmatched to any gene: 7. Germline V gene data show CDR1 as LGHDT and CDR2 as YNNKEL (reference sequence). The DNA of the CDR3 is TGTGCCAGCAGCCCCTCCCGACAGGGGGGTCAGCCCCAGCATTTT. This translates into CASSPSRQGGQPQHF.

Details on this clonotype: This may arise from a read error, as a much more abundant clone is one base away. The chain employs TRBV2 and TRBJ1-6; D is perhaps TRBD1 (6 bases). CDR3 length equals 14 residues. Germline V gene lookup returns CDR1 SNHLY and CDR2 FYNNEI. V lost 4 bases to trimming and J lost 10 bases, with 14 bases between them. The CDR3 DNA is TGTGCCAGCAGTGGGGTGGGGGGCGTCTCACCCCTCCACTTT. It yields the protein CASSGVGGVSPLHF. The whole variable domain, filled in from reference TRBV2 and TRBJ1-6, reads EPEVTQTPSHQVTQMGQEVILRCVPISNHLYFYWYRQILGQKVEFLVSFYNNEISEKSEIFDDQFSVERPDGSNFTLKIRSTKLEDSAMYFCASSGVGGVSPLHFGNGTRLTVT.

V and J are TRBV11-3 and TRBJ2-3, with a weak D call TRBD2 (6 bases). In germline, CDR1 is SGHNT, CDR2 YENEEA. V lost 4 bases and J 0 bases, leaving 11 bases between the germline ends. This CDR3 has 15 residues. The DNA of the CDR3 is TGTGCCAGCAGCTCGGGGGACGGAAGCACAGATACGCAGTATTTT. It translates to CASSSGDGSTDTQYF.

The chain uses TRBV4-1 and TRBJ2-3; 7 nucleotides agree with TRBD2. V gave up 2 bases and J gave up 6 bases; unmatched junction bases: 8. CDR3 size: 15 residues. CDR1 and CDR2 (germline): MGHRA, YSYEKL. For the CDR3, the DNA is TGCGCCAGCAGCCAACTAAGCGGGGTGCCGGATACGCAGTATTTT. As protein: CASSQLSGVPDTQYF.

The chain has TRBV19 and TRBJ2-2, with 7 bases that match TRBD2. The CDR3 loop spans 18 amino acids. After removal of 3 bases from V and 4 bases from J, the junction contained 14 bases not matched to a gene. The germline V gene encodes CDR1 LNHDA and CDR2 SQIVND (reference sequence). The CDR3 region is CASSIQLVASGLTGELFF. The DNA for the CDR3 is TGTGCCAGTAGTATCCAGCTTGTGGCTAGCGGCCTCACCGGGGAGCTGTTTTTT.

The V gene is TRBV12-5, the J gene TRBJ1-6, with 8 bases lining up with TRBD1. CDR3 length equals 14 residues. Looked up from germline, CDR1 is LGHNT and CDR2 is FRNRAP. Trimming removed 4 bases from V and 7 bases from J; junction bases left unmatched: 3. In nucleotides, the CDR3 is TGTGCTAGTGGTTCGGGACAGGAAAATTCACCCCTCCACTTT. It is translated as CASGSGQENSPLHF.

The chain carries TRBV20-1 and TRBJ2-7; D is ambiguous. This CDR3 comprises 12 residues. The germline V gene has CDR1 DFQATT and CDR2 SNEGSKA (reference sequence). V lost 1 base and J 3 bases, leaving 7 bases between the germline ends. The CDR3 sequence is CSARVENYEQYF. In nucleotides, the CDR3 is TGCAGTGCTAGAGTCGAGAACTACGAGCAGTACTTC.

At least ten counts were recorded for this clonotype. The V and J genes are TRBV20-1 and TRBJ1-4; D is uncertain. The V gene's germline CDR1 is DFQATT and CDR2 SNEGSKA (reference sequence). The V end lost 0 bases, the J end lost 10 bases, and 12 bases lay between the germline ends. This CDR3 has 13 residues. The CDR3: CSARDPTLLKLFF. The CDR3, as DNA: TGCAGTGCTAGAGATCCCACCCTCTTAAAACTGTTTTTT.

The chain couples TRBV4-1 to TRBJ1-1; D unclear. This CDR3 is 17 amino acids long. The ends were cut back, 4 bases at V and 1 base at J, with 19 bases in the middle. Germline CDR1 and CDR2: MGHRA and YSYEKL. This chain's CDR3 is CASSPSEARLENTEAFF. The CDR3 DNA sequence: TGCGCCAGCAGCCCGTCTGAGGCTCGGTTAGAGAACACTGAAGCTTTCTTT.

The V call is TRBV6-1, the J call TRBJ1-1, with no clear D. The ends were cut back, 7 bases at V and 1 base at J, with 7 bases in the middle. The CDR3 runs 12 residues. The germline V gene encodes CDR1 MNHNS and CDR2 SASEGT. This chain's CDR3 is CASTGSNTEAFF. The CDR3, as DNA: TGTGCCAGCACGGGTTCGAACACTGAAGCTTTCTTT.

As for this clonotype: A read error may explain this, as a much larger clone is one base away. V usage is TRBV28 and J usage is TRBJ1-2; 8 bases map to TRBD1. The CDR3 spans 14 residues. Germline V gives CDR1 MDHEN, CDR2 SYDVKM. This chain's CDR3 is CATSDRGQPYGYTF. In nucleotides, the CDR3 is TGTGCCACCAGTGACAGGGGACAGCCCTATGGCTACACCTTC.

The rearrangement joins TRBV12-3 or TRBV12-4 to TRBJ1-2; 12 bases map to TRBD1. Losses at the gene ends were 5 bases for V and 7 bases for J; bases not matched to a gene: 11. The CDR3 extends over 16 amino acids. The chain's CDR3 is CASSPGTGGGMGGYTF. The CDR3 coding sequence is TGTGCCAGCAGTCCCGGGACAGGGGGCGGGATGGGTGGCTACACCTTC.

The chain couples TRBV19 to TRBJ1-5, with D unclear. Germline V CDR1 and CDR2: LNHDA, SQIVND (reference sequence). CDR3 size: 15 residues. Trimming took off 7 bases at V and 0 bases at J, with 13 bases between the two ends. CDR3 residues: CASNTDVNSNQPQHF. CDR3 in DNA: TGTGCCAGTAATACAGACGTGAATAGCAATCAGCCCCAGCATTTT.

This chain joins TRBV19 and TRBJ2-3, with 9 bases matching TRBD2. This CDR3 comprises 15 residues. V lost 3 bases to trimming and J lost 7 bases; unmatched junction nucleotides: 8. Per the germline V gene, CDR1 is LNHDA and CDR2 is SQIVND (reference sequence). The CDR3 DNA reads as TGTGCCAGTAGTATTGCTAGCGGGGACTTCCATACGCAGTATTTT. Translation: CASSIASGDFHTQYF. The variable domain in full, completed from reference TRBV19 and TRBJ2-3, reads DGGITQSPKYLFRKEGQNVTLSCEQNLNHDAMYWYRQDPGQGLRLIYYSQIVNDFQKGDIAEGYSVSREKKESFPLTVTSAQKNPTAFYLCASSIASGDFHTQYFGPGTRLTVL.

This clonotype has at least ten counts. The CDR3 protein is CASRGTSTETQYF. CDR3 coding DNA: TGTGCCAGCAGAGGGACTAGCACGGAGACCCAGTACTTC. The chain is built from TRBV2 and TRBJ2-5; TRBD2 matches at 9 bases. In germline, CDR1 is SNHLY, CDR2 FYNNEI. The length of the CDR3 is 13 residues. The V and J ends lost 6 bases and 5 bases, in that order; junction bases with no gene match: 4. The entire variable domain, with the rest obtained from reference TRBV2 and TRBJ2-5, is as follows: EPEVTQTPSHQVTQMGQEVILRCVPISNHLYFYWYRQILGQKVEFLVSFYNNEISEKSEIFDDQFSVERPDGSNFTLKIRSTKLEDSAMYFCASRGTSTETQYFGPGTRLLVL.

The chain combines TRBV11-2 with TRBJ1-4; 7 nucleotides agree with TRBD1. CDR3 size: 15 residues. Germline lookup yields CDR1 SGHAT and CDR2 FQNNGV. With 0 bases clipped from V and 8 bases from J, the junction kept 6 bases outside the gene matches. CDR3 in DNA: TGTGCCAGCAGCTTAGATCTAGGGGGCCGCGAAAAACTGTTTTTT. Residues: CASSLDLGGREKLFF.

This clonotype was seen at least ten times. CDR3 DNA sequence: TGTGCCATCAGTGTCATGATGACGGGCTCCCAAGAGACCCAGTACTTC. This encodes CAISVMMTGSQETQYF. V and J are TRBV10-3 and TRBJ2-5, with D uncertain. The germline CDR1 and CDR2 sequences are ENHRY and SYGVKD. This CDR3 contains 16 residues. Trimming removed 4 bases at V and 1 base at J, with 16 bases between.